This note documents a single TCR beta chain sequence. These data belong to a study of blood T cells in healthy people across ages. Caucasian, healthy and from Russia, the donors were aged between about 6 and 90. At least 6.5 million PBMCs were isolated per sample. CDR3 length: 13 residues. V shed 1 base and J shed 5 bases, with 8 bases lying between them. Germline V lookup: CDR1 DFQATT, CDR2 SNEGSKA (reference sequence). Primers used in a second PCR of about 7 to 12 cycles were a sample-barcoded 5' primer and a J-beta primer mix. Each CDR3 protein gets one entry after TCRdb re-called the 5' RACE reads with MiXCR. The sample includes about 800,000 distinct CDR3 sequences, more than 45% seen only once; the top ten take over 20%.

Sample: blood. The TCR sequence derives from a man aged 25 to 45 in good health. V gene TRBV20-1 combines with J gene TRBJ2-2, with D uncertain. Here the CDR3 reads CSARAPATGELFF. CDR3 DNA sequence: TGCAGTGCTAGAGCTCCGGCTACCGGGGAGCTGTTTTTT.